This T cell receptor beta chain came from a study of vaccination effects on CD4 cells after COVID-19 (dated by TCRdb to 2022 to 2024). Some background on the complete study: Participants received two doses of either the BNT162b2 or the mRNA-1273 mRNA SARS-CoV-2 vaccine. SARS-CoV-2 spike-specific CD4+ TCR repertoires from before and after mRNA vaccination were compared in COVID-19 convalescent patients and in infection-naive vaccine recipients. Altogether, some 10 COVID-19 convalescent patients and a few SARS-CoV-2-naive healthy vaccine recipients made up the full study. In the study, cultures from other donors were sequenced using the Oncomine TCR Beta short-read assay on an Illumina iSeq 100. The paper as a whole reports these results and caveats: In healthy vaccine recipients, vaccine-induced clones were almost all SARS-CoV-2 mono-reactive, with only 1 of 255 cross-reactive with common cold coronaviruses. At late post-vaccination timepoints, both infection-induced and vaccine-induced clones showed marked clonal contraction, consistent with waning T cell responses. The study was limited by a small number of convalescent patients and lacked early post-infection timepoints.

The table lists this clone with a few counts. Its recognized antigen is unknown. Nothing much larger sits one base from this clone, and base qualities are not available. In the ViraFEST assay, PBMC were stimulated with viral peptide pools, and antigen-specific CD4+ T cell clonotypes were then identified by expansion using TCR sequencing. After less than 13 days of culture, CD4+ T cells were isolated with the EasySep CD4+ T cell isolation kit. Healthy vaccine recipients had no prior SARS-CoV-2 infection, confirmed by negative nucleocapsid antibodies before and after vaccination. Each well held around 1.9 million PBMC cultured in IMDM containing roughly 5% human AB serum, 9.5 to 10 IU/ml IL-2 and gentamicin, along with about 9.5 ug/ml peptides. On days 3 and 7, half of the culture medium was replaced with fresh IL-2-containing medium. Unless noted otherwise, every peptide stimulation condition was grown in triplicate wells. PBMC were separated from whole blood using Ficoll-Paque Plus gradient centrifugation and were then either cryopreserved at -140C or used fresh. The overlapping peptide pools covered the spike proteins of SARS-CoV-2 as well as those of the common cold coronaviruses HCoV-NL63, HCoV-OC43 and HCoV-229E. The QIAamp micro DNA kit was used to extract genomic DNA from the cultured CD4+ T cells.

The method was the immunoSEQ multiplex PCR assay. DNA from the cultured, isolated CD4+ T cells was subjected to TCR beta CDR3 sequencing. Processing in the source paper ran as follows. Non-productive TCR sequences were removed, reads were trimmed to the CDR3 region, and CDR3s of at least 7 amino acids were retained. Antigen-specific clonotypes were identified using the MANAFEST web app by comparison of expansion in peptide wells against reference cultures. For clones to be considered positive, expansion at FDR<0.05 versus reference and all other wells, an odds ratio above 5, and a frequency above 0.1% in two replicate wells were required. Cross-reactive clonotypes were defined as significantly expanded in SARS-CoV-2 spike wells and in at least one common cold coronavirus spike condition. Levenshtein distance calculated with the stringdist R package was used to assess CDR3 similarity, and unrooted trees were constructed with ape in R 3.6.1. TCRdb retrieved this table from immuneACCESS and kept in-frame rearrangements only. Not all clones are present; in checked studies, unresolved V genes account for under half, and no reason is known for the remainder. The DNA was the basis for D and trimming; V, J and clone size are from that table. The sample includes about 73,000 clones, with around 74% observed a single time. Around 2.9% of the sample is taken by the ten largest.

The sample was CD4+ T cells from PBMCs cultured with HCoV-NL63 spike peptides, taken before COVID-19 vaccination. The cell subset or site tag for this specimen amounts to: HCoV-NL63 spike overlapping peptide pool stimulation. This sequence originates from a human donor who received a COVID-19 vaccine.

The DNA reads as follows: TGTGCCAGCAGCTTTCTAGCGGGGGGGCGAGAGACCCAGTACTTC. This gives the protein CASSFLAGGRETQYF. The V and J segments used are TRBV7-9 and TRBJ2-5; a stretch of 12 junction bases matches TRBD2. The germline V gene (reference sequence) gives CDR1 as SEHNR and CDR2 as FQNEAQ. The germline V end is reduced by 3 bases and the J end by 4 bases; junction bases left unmatched: 3. From the cysteine up to the phenylalanine, the CDR3 has a length of 15 residues. Only the CDR3 part of the read is kept: 45 bases, read in frame from the first base.